Presented here are 18 T cell receptor beta chains from one specimen sequenced in a study of T cell clonality in common variable immunodeficiency. Study findings and constraints: Common variable immunodeficiency TCR beta sequences reportedly had fewer deletions and N-nucleotide insertions.

Their recognized antigens are unknown. Libraries were prepared by immunoSEQ multiplex PCR; TCRdb keeps only in-frame clonotypes and omits some of them. The sample yields 23,000 or so clones, without any singletons. Sequencing used peripheral blood mononuclear cells. Every receptor here comes from a human donor with common variable immunodeficiency.

This clone has only a few counts. The read is 3 residues too short to cover the CDR3 end, so that end is filled in from the germline J gene. The rearrangement uses TRBV18 and TRBJ2-5, with 10 bases identical to TRBD1. V was pared by 1 base and J by 5 bases, with 13 bases of the junction left unmatched. CDR1 KGHSH and CDR2 LQKENI come from the germline V gene. This CDR3 region has 18 residues. The DNA read from the CDR3 is TGTGCCAGCTCACCACTGCCAGCGACAGGGGGCCTTCGCGAGACC. Residues: CASSPLPATGGLRET. The CDR3 reads in full as CASSPLPATGGLRETQYF.

This clone was seen only a few times. At one of its ends the junction is not consistent with the germline gene, which may arise from a read error. This chain's CDR3 is CASSFSRGDRVSTGELFF. The covered CDR3 bases are TGTGCTAGCAGCTTCTCTAGAGGTGACAGGGTATCGACCGGGGAG. This sequence joins TRBV7-7 and TRBJ2-2; 7 positions agree with TRBD1. The read gets to within 3 residues of the CDR3 end, and the germline J gene fills in the rest. From germline, CDR1 is SSHAT and CDR2 FNYEAQ (reference sequence). The CDR3 has 18 residues.

This clone has more than one count but fewer than ten. Read data end 3 residues before the CDR3 end; the end is taken from the germline J gene. The chain uses TRBV5-6 and TRBJ2-5; no reliable D call. Trimming took 0 bases from V and 1 from J, leaving 7 bases between them. This CDR3 spans 14 amino acids. CDR1 is SGHDT, CDR2 YYEEEE, per germline. The DNA read from the CDR3 is TGTGCCAGCAGCTTGGTCGACACCCAAGAGACC. Translated, it gives CASSLVDTQET. In full, the CDR3 is CASSLVDTQETQYF.

This clone appeared a few times. The missing CDR3 end, 3 residues past where the read stops, is filled in from the germline J gene. J is TRBJ1-2 and V is TRBV7-9; 12 bases fit TRBD1. CDR1 and CDR2 from the germline V gene are SEHNR and FQNEAQ (reference sequence). This CDR3 has 15 residues. The V gene end was trimmed by 7 bases and the J gene end by 6 bases; junction bases not matched to a gene: 9. CDR3 bases read: TGTGCCAGCAAGCCCTGGGACAGGGGGCTGAATGGC. Protein sequence: CASKPWDRGLNG. The full CDR3 reads CASKPWDRGLNGYTF.

This clone was seen more than once but under ten times. The read comes to an end 3 residues before the CDR3 does, leaving the germline J gene to fill in the end. V is TRBV13 and J is TRBJ1-1, with D maybe TRBD1 (5 bases). CDR1 PRHDT and CDR2 FYEKMQ come from the germline V gene (reference sequence). This CDR3 region has 14 residues. Deletions cut 7 bases from V and 1 base from J, with 13 bases between. The CDR3: CASMSRQQNTEAFF. The sequenced CDR3 bases are TGTGCCAGCATGTCGAGACAGCAGAACACTGAA.

In its sample, this clone was seen a few times. The CDR3 extends 3 residues past the end of the read, so its final part is completed from the germline J gene. The chain couples TRBV5-6 to TRBJ2-1, with TRBD1 matching over 7 bases. The CDR3 covers 15 residues. After removal of 2 bases from V and 2 bases from J, the junction contained 4 bases not matched to a gene. Per the germline V gene, CDR1 is SGHDT and CDR2 is YYEEEE. CDR3 region: CASSFPGQPYNEQFF. Partial CDR3 DNA: TGTGCCAGCAGCTTCCCGGGACAGCCCTACAATGAG. The whole variable domain, remainder taken from reference TRBV5-6 and TRBJ2-1, is DAGVTQSPTHLIKTRGQQVTLRCSPKSGHDTVSWYQQALGQGPQFIFQYYEEEERQRGNFPDRFSGHQFPNYSSELNVNALLLGDSALYLCASSFPGQPYNEQFFGPGTRLTVL.

This clone was seen more than once but under ten times. The sequenced fragment ends 3 residues before the CDR3 boundary, so the rest is inferred from the germline J gene. The chain couples TRBV7-3 to TRBJ1-1; D unclear. V gave up 5 bases and J gave up 5 bases, with 12 bases separating them. The CDR3 sequence is 13 residues long. Germline lookup yields CDR1 SGHTA and CDR2 FQGTGA. Partial CDR3 DNA: TGTGCCAGCAGCCGTGGCACGGGTACTGAA. It encodes CASSRGTGTE. The whole CDR3 protein is CASSRGTGTEAFF.

This clone showed up many times. The CDR3 end falls 3 residues outside the read, so it is completed with the germline J gene. The rearrangement links TRBV6-4 to TRBJ2-3; 9 bases align to TRBD1. V shed 5 bases and J 0 bases; nucleotides not matched to a gene: 3. This CDR3 is built from 15 residues. From germline, CDR1 is MRHNA and CDR2 SNTAGT. Incomplete CDR3 DNA: TGTGCCAGCAGTCCGGACAGGGGAAGCACAGATACG. Protein sequence: CASSPDRGSTDT. The complete CDR3 sequence is CASSPDRGSTDTQYF.

This clone showed up many times. Read data end 3 residues before the CDR3 end; the end is taken from the germline J gene. The chain carries TRBV7-2 and TRBJ1-2; 10 nucleotides agree with TRBD1. Trimming at V came to 5 bases and at J to 3 bases, leaving 6 bases not matched to a gene. Germline V gene data show CDR1 as SGHTA and CDR2 as FQGNSA. This CDR3 has 15 residues. CDR3 amino acids: CASSLAGQGDYGYTF. The CDR3 bases that were read are TGTGCCAGCAGCCTGGCCGGACAGGGGGACTATGGC.

This clone was recorded a few times. The CDR3 end is not reached by the read, which stops 3 residues before it; the germline J gene fills it in. This rearrangement joins TRBV30 to TRBJ1-4; D not resolved. The germline V and J ends were trimmed by 6 bases and 7 bases, with 15 bases remaining between them. This CDR3 has 13 amino acids. The germline V gene has CDR1 GTSNPN and CDR2 SVGIG (reference sequence). CDR3 loop: CACHAGGSEKLFF. The sequenced part of the CDR3 DNA is TGTGCCTGCCACGCCGGCGGGAGTGAAAAA.

This clone has a count of ten or more. Read coverage stops 3 residues before the CDR3 terminus; the germline J gene supplies the remainder. The rearrangement joins TRBV7-6 to TRBJ2-1, with 10 bases aligning to TRBD2. V lost 3 bases, J lost 6 bases, and 8 bases stayed unmatched. The CDR3 spans 16 residues. CDR1 is SGHVS and CDR2 is FNYEAQ in the germline V gene. CDR3 protein: CASSFSASGSPNEQFF. Partial CDR3 DNA: TGTGCCAGCAGCTTCTCGGCTAGCGGGAGTCCCAATGAG.

This clone was seen more than once but under ten times. The read ends 3 residues early relative to the CDR3; the germline J gene fills the gap. The rearrangement links TRBV7-6 to TRBJ2-5, with 8 bases fitting TRBD2. The CDR3 loop spans 16 amino acids. From germline, CDR1 is SGHVS and CDR2 FNYEAQ. After removal of 1 base from V and 4 bases from J, the junction contained 8 bases not matched to a gene. CDR3 loop: CASSLVVSGGGETQYF. CDR3 bases read: TGTGCCAGCAGCTTAGTGGTGTCGGGGGGGGGAGAGACC.

A note on this clone: The CDR3 is cut off 3 residues early in the read; its end comes from the germline J gene. The J gene is TRBJ2-1, the V gene TRBV2, with D perhaps matching TRBD2 (6 bases). Germline assignment: CDR1 SNHLY and CDR2 FYNNEI. The CDR3 runs 12 residues. The V and J ends lost 4 bases and 8 bases respectively, with 9 bases between them. CDR3 amino acids: CASSVTSYEQFF. The sequenced CDR3 bases are TGTGCCAGCAGTGTAACTAGCTATGAG.

In its sample, this clone was seen a few times. The CDR3 extends 3 residues past the end of the read, so its final part is completed from the germline J gene. This chain links TRBV5-1 with TRBJ2-3; 7 nucleotides agree with TRBD2. The CDR3 contains 15 residues. V was pared by 4 bases and J by 0 bases, with 5 bases of the junction left unmatched. The germline V gene has CDR1 SGHRS and CDR2 YFSETQ. CDR3 DNA (partial): TGCGCCAGCAGCCTGAGCGGGGCGAGCACAGATACG. It translates to CASSLSGASTDT. The full CDR3 reads CASSLSGASTDTQYF. Using reference TRBV5-1 and TRBJ2-3 for the parts outside the CDR3, the full variable domain is KAGVTQTPRYLIKTRGQQVTLSCSPISGHRSVSWYQQTPGQGLQFLFEYFSETQRNKGNFPGRFSGRQFSNSRSEMNVSTLELGDSALYLCASSLSGASTDTQYFGPGTRLTVL.

In its sample, this clone was seen a few times. The read ends 3 residues shy of where the CDR3 ends; the end is completed using the germline J gene. The rearrangement uses TRBV19 and TRBJ2-5; D perhaps matches TRBD1 (6 bases). This CDR3 has 13 residues. Germline V lookup: CDR1 LNHDA, CDR2 SQIVND (reference sequence). V shed 6 bases and J shed 7 bases, with 15 bases lying between them. CDR3 bases read: TGTGCCAGTAGGCATGGACAGCCGAGGACC. Translating gives CASRHGQPRT. The whole CDR3 protein is CASRHGQPRTQYF.

This clone came up many times. The read halts 3 residues ahead of the CDR3 end, with the missing end drawn from the germline J gene. The V gene is TRBV30, the J gene TRBJ2-1; possibly TRBD2 for D (5 bases). Germline values: CDR1 GTSNPN, CDR2 SVGIG (reference sequence). Between the trimmed V and J ends, which lost 8 bases and 7 bases, there was a span of 12 bases. The CDR3 is made up of 11 amino acids. CDR3 amino acids: CAGDRGNEQFF. Partial CDR3 DNA: TGTGCCGGCGACCGGGGAAATGAG.

This clone was detected only a few times. The CDR3 end lies 3 residues beyond the end of the read and is filled in from the germline J gene. The chain carries TRBV29-1 and TRBJ1-2, with 7 bases that match TRBD1. Trimming removed 6 bases from V and 6 bases from J; junction bases left unmatched: 13. The CDR3 has 14 residues. In germline, CDR1 is SQVTM, CDR2 ANQGSEA. The CDR3 region is CSVIPFRQGDGYTF. The DNA read from the CDR3 is TGCAGCGTGATTCCGTTTAGACAGGGTGATGGC.

This clone was counted between two and nine times. With the read ending 3 residues before the CDR3 end, the germline J gene is used to fill in that end. J is TRBJ2-7 and V is TRBV11-2; 11 bases match TRBD2. The CDR3 covers 15 residues. Per the germline V gene, CDR1 is SGHAT and CDR2 is FQNNGV. Unmatched junction bases numbered 1, after V lost 3 bases and J lost 0 bases. The covered CDR3 bases are TGTGCCAGCAGCTTTGGGACTAGCGGCTCCTACGAG. Translation gives CASSFGTSGSYE. In full, the CDR3 is CASSFGTSGSYEQYF. Based on the CDR3 plus reference TRBV11-2 and TRBJ2-7, the full variable domain is EAGVAQSPRYKIIEKRQSVAFWCNPISGHATLYWYQQILGQGPKLLIQFQNNGVVDDSQLPKDRFSAERLKGVDSTLKIQPAKLEDSAVYLCASSFGTSGSYEQYFGPGTRLTVT.